These 30 T cell receptor beta chains came from one sample sequenced in a study of T-cell reconstitution after alpha-beta-depleted transplantation in children. The authors prepared the TCRbeta library with unique molecular identifiers. Each CDR3 protein gets one entry after TCRdb re-called the PCR reads with MiXCR. The sample shows roughly 420,000 distinct CDR3 sequences, about 16% of them seen only once. Material: PBMCs, mostly from graft donor cells, obtained 360 days after TCRalphabeta/CD19-depleted stem cell transplant. These TCRs come from a boy in the first two years of life who had a stem cell transplant for Wiskott-Aldrich syndrome, so the T cells may come from the graft donor.

The rearrangement links TRBV7-9 to TRBJ1-2, with D uncertain. Germline V lookup: CDR1 SEHNR, CDR2 FQNEAQ (reference sequence). Trimming shortened V by 5 bases and J by 2 bases, and 12 bases separated the two germline ends. The CDR3 spans 14 residues. The DNA for the CDR3 is TGTGCCAGCAGCGTCTCCGATCCGAACTATGGCTACACCTTC. Protein product: CASSVSDPNYGYTF. Variable domain in full (rest from reference TRBV7-9 and TRBJ1-2): DTGVSQNPRHKITKRGQNVTFRCDPISEHNRLYWYRQTLGQGPEFLTYFQNEAQLEKSRLLSDRFSAERPKGSFSTLEIQRTEQGDSAMYLCASSVSDPNYGYTFGSGTRLTVV.

This clonotype has more than one count but fewer than ten. This chain connects TRBV7-2 to TRBJ1-6; 7 bases match TRBD1. The CDR3 covers 15 residues. V dropped 7 bases and J dropped 3; count of bases not matched to a gene: 6. The germline CDR1 and CDR2 sequences are SGHTA and FQGNSA. The CDR3 coding sequence is TGTGCCAGCACCATTACAGGGGTCTATAATTCACCCCTCCACTTT. Translated, it gives CASTITGVYNSPLHF.

This chain connects TRBV11-1 to TRBJ2-3, with unresolved D. The CDR3 totals 12 residues. V was trimmed by 5 bases and J by 6 bases, leaving 9 bases between them. The germline CDR1 and CDR2 sequences are SGHAT and FQDESV (reference sequence). The CDR3 sequence: CASSVSADTQYF. The CDR3 DNA sequence: TGTGCCAGCAGCGTTAGTGCGGATACGCAGTATTTT.

The gene calls are TRBV12-3 or TRBV12-4 and TRBJ2-3; perhaps TRBD2 as D (6 bases). With 8 bases removed from V and 2 bases from J, the gap between germline ends came to 11 bases. This CDR3 has 13 residues. The CDR3 bases are TGTGCCAGCGGGCCGGGGGACACAGATACGCAGTATTTT. It yields the protein CASGPGDTDTQYF.

This clonotype was counted between two and nine times. The rearrangement uses TRBV6-2 or TRBV6-3 and TRBJ2-3; D unresolved. CDR3 length: 14 residues. With 7 bases removed from V and 6 bases from J, the gap between germline ends came to 17 bases. CDR1 and CDR2 from the germline V gene are MNHEY and SVGEGT. The CDR3, as DNA: TGTGCCAGCAATTTAGTGCCTCCGGCGGATACGCAGTATTTT. Its protein product is CASNLVPPADTQYF.

This clonotype was counted a few times. The chain recombines TRBV12-3 or TRBV12-4 with TRBJ2-3; D remains unclear. V lost 0 bases and J lost 2, with 15 bases in between. The CDR3 has 17 amino acids. The CDR3 nucleotides read TGTGCCAGCAGTTTAGCGCCTGGTGTACTAATCACAGATACGCAGTATTTT. This sequence encodes CASSLAPGVLITDTQYF.

The chain couples TRBV10-3 to TRBJ2-7; 7 bases map to TRBD1. The germline V gene encodes CDR1 ENHRY and CDR2 SYGVKD. The CDR3 length is 12 residues. V gave up 8 bases and J gave up 2 bases; unmatched junction bases: 3. CDR3 bases: TGTGCCATCGCGCAGGGGGCCTACGAGCAGTACTTC. This codes for CAIAQGAYEQYF.

The genes are TRBV11-2 and TRBJ2-3; tentatively, D is TRBD1 or TRBD2 (5 bases each). The CDR3 runs 16 residues. Germline assignment: CDR1 SGHAT and CDR2 FQNNGV. The V and J ends lost 6 bases and 2 bases respectively, with 18 bases between them. This CDR3 reads CASSTTGTLNTDTQYF. Written as DNA, the CDR3 is TGTGCCAGCAGTACAACCGGGACGCTAAACACAGATACGCAGTATTTT.

The sample holds a few counts of this clonotype. V usage is TRBV5-6 and J usage is TRBJ2-5; D is undetermined. There are 15 residues in the CDR3. Germline-derived CDR1 and CDR2 are SGHDT and YYEEEE. V dropped 5 bases and J dropped 5 bases, with 19 bases sitting between them. The CDR3, as DNA: TGTGCCAGCAGTATCCCATCCGGGCTGGCGGAGACCCAGTACTTC. It codes for CASSIPSGLAETQYF.

This clonotype was picked up a small number of times. The chain carries TRBV20-1 and TRBJ1-5; maybe TRBD1 (5 bases). The V gene lost 3 bases and the J gene lost 7 bases, with 10 bases spanning the gap. CDR1 and CDR2 from the germline V gene are DFQATT and SNEGSKA (reference sequence). The CDR3 sequence is 12 residues long. The CDR3 loop is CSASGQLQPQHF. The CDR3 nucleotides read TGCAGTGCTAGTGGACAACTACAGCCCCAGCATTTT.

This clonotype was found a few times. The gene calls are TRBV7-2 and TRBJ2-7; no clear D. The length of the CDR3 is 13 residues. The V gene lost 5 bases and the J gene lost 6 bases, with 14 bases spanning the gap. The germline V gene has CDR1 SGHTA and CDR2 FQGNSA. The CDR3 DNA sequence: TGTGCCAGCAGCCAAAAAGGTTTATCCGAGCAGTACTTC. Protein: CASSQKGLSEQYF.

This chain connects TRBV5-1 to TRBJ2-3; 16 nucleotides align to TRBD2. CDR3 length: 18 residues. With 0 bases clipped from V and 7 bases from J, the junction kept 8 bases outside the gene matches. The germline V gene has CDR1 SGHRS and CDR2 YFSETQ. CDR3 DNA: TGCGCCAGCAGCTTGGAGGGACTAGCGGGGGGGCCGTGGAATACGCAGTATTTT. As protein: CASSLEGLAGGPWNTQYF.

The chain has TRBV24-1 and TRBJ2-5; D is perhaps TRBD1 or TRBD2 (6 bases each). V shed 5 bases and J shed 5 bases, with 14 bases lying between them. The CDR3 is 14 residues long. Germline lookup yields CDR1 KGHDR and CDR2 SFDVKD. In nucleotides, the CDR3 is TGTGCCACCAGTGTTACGGGGGCGGGTGAGACCCAGTACTTC. Its translation: CATSVTGAGETQYF.

The chain links TRBV7-6 to TRBJ2-1; tentatively, D is TRBD2 (6 bases). This CDR3 is built from 14 residues. CDR1 and CDR2 (germline): SGHVS, FNYEAQ. With 5 bases removed from V and 6 bases from J, the gap between germline ends came to 14 bases. CDR3 amino acids: CASSPRWRVNEQFF. CDR3 DNA: TGTGCCAGCAGCCCCCGATGGAGGGTCAATGAGCAGTTCTTC.

This clonotype was found many times. The V and J genes are TRBV29-1 and TRBJ1-2; the match to TRBD1 covers 10 bases. The CDR3 extends over 13 amino acids. V shed 7 bases and J 3 bases; nucleotides not matched to a gene: 5. Germline V CDR1 and CDR2: SQVTM, ANQGSEA. For the CDR3, the DNA is TGCAGCGCAAGGACAGGGGGGTACTATGGCTACACCTTC. Amino acids: CSARTGGYYGYTF.

This clonotype occurred a few times. The V gene is TRBV18, the J gene TRBJ1-6; maybe TRBD1 (6 bases). Germline CDR1 is KGHSH and CDR2 is LQKENI. The CDR3 has 14 residues. Between the trimmed V and J ends, which lost 8 bases and 4 bases, there was a span of 12 bases. This CDR3 is CASAAQGYNSPLHF. CDR3 nucleotide sequence: TGTGCCAGCGCCGCCCAGGGGTATAATTCACCCCTCCACTTT.

In its sample, this clonotype was seen a few times. The rearrangement joins TRBV7-8 to TRBJ1-1; no firm D call. CDR3 length: 15 amino acids. Germline V gives CDR1 SGHVS, CDR2 FQNEAQ. Deletions cut 5 bases from V and 0 bases from J, with 13 bases between. CDR3 bases: TGTGCCAGCAGCCCTGCGGGGTACTTGAACACTGAAGCTTTCTTT. It specifies CASSPAGYLNTEAFF.

Only a few counts were recorded for this clonotype. The genes are TRBV12-3 or TRBV12-4 and TRBJ2-7; tentative D call: TRBD2 (6 bases). The CDR3 runs 16 residues. The V gene lost 2 bases and the J gene lost 4 bases, with 18 bases spanning the gap. CDR3 DNA sequence: TGTGCCAGCAGTTTATCCCCCGCGGGACGTTCTTACGAGCAGTACTTC. Amino acids: CASSLSPAGRSYEQYF.

This clonotype was counted only a few times. CDR3 residues: CASTRGEETQYF. In DNA form, the CDR3 reads TGTGCCAGCACTAGAGGTGAAGAGACCCAGTACTTC. J is TRBJ2-5 and V is TRBV5-6; D is unclear. This CDR3 is 12 amino acids long. The V gene lost 6 bases and the J gene lost 3 bases, with 9 bases spanning the gap. CDR1 SGHDT and CDR2 YYEEEE come from the germline V gene.

The rearrangement uses TRBV3-1 and TRBJ2-2; D remains unclear. The CDR3 has 14 residues. Germline CDR1 LGHDT, CDR2 YNNKEL (reference sequence). Trimming took 6 bases from V and 5 from J, leaving 13 bases between them. This CDR3 reads CASSPALLTGELFF. The CDR3 DNA sequence: TGTGCCAGCAGTCCCGCTCTGTTAACCGGGGAGCTGTTTTTT.

The genes are TRBV5-1 and TRBJ2-2; D is undetermined. V lost 0 bases and J 0 bases, leaving 3 bases between the germline ends. Germline V lookup: CDR1 SGHRS, CDR2 YFSETQ. This CDR3 is 14 amino acids long. CDR3 sequence (DNA): TGCGCCAGCAGCTTGGAAGCGAACACCGGGGAGCTGTTTTTT. It translates to CASSLEANTGELFF.

The genes are TRBV20-1 and TRBJ2-7; no firm D call. The CDR3 loop spans 11 amino acids. Trimming stripped 5 bases from V and 0 bases from J, with 5 bases between. The V gene's germline CDR1 is DFQATT and CDR2 SNEGSKA (reference sequence). The CDR3, as DNA: TGCAGTGCTCCGAGCTCCTACGAGCAGTACTTC. Residues: CSAPSSYEQYF.

This clonotype was detected ten times or more. CDR3 sequence reads: CASRASGSWETQYF. Written as DNA, the CDR3 is TGTGCCAGCAGGGCTAGCGGGAGTTGGGAGACCCAGTACTTC. V gene TRBV12-3 or TRBV12-4 combines with J gene TRBJ2-5; 10 nucleotides line up with TRBD2. The CDR3 length is 14 residues. V lost 6 bases and J lost 5; bases outside the gene matches: 6.

The chain carries TRBV5-1 and TRBJ2-7; TRBD1 matches at 8 bases. The CDR3 runs 15 residues. After removal of 4 bases from V and 1 base from J, the junction contained 7 bases not matched to a gene. Germline V gene data show CDR1 as SGHRS and CDR2 as YFSETQ. The CDR3 is CASSPRQGPSYEQYF. The CDR3 DNA reads TGCGCCAGCAGCCCCCGACAGGGGCCATCCTACGAGCAGTACTTC. The full variable domain, with the rest looked up from reference TRBV5-1 and TRBJ2-7, is KAGVTQTPRYLIKTRGQQVTLSCSPISGHRSVSWYQQTPGQGLQFLFEYFSETQRNKGNFPGRFSGRQFSNSRSEMNVSTLELGDSALYLCASSPRQGPSYEQYFGPGTRLTVT.

This clonotype was recorded only once. The CDR3 DNA reads as TGTGCCAGCAGTTTAAGCGTAGATACGCAGTATTTT. This codes for CASSLSVDTQYF. The rearrangement joins TRBV12-3 or TRBV12-4 to TRBJ2-3; unclear D gene. This CDR3 contains 12 residues. V was clipped by 2 bases and J by 5 bases, with 5 bases between them.

The chain carries TRBV28 and TRBJ2-6; D possibly uses TRBD1 or TRBD2 (5 bases each). The ends were cut back, 3 bases at V and 0 bases at J, with 21 bases in the middle. The germline V gene encodes CDR1 MDHEN and CDR2 SYDVKM. This CDR3 comprises 20 residues. The CDR3 DNA reads as TGTGCCAGCAGTTTCCGACTTGGGACGGTTTGGGGCTCTGGGGCCAACGTCCTGACTTTC. Its protein product is CASSFRLGTVWGSGANVLTF.

This clonotype was observed a handful of times. The chain links TRBV29-1 to TRBJ1-4; 7 nucleotides align to TRBD1. The germline gives CDR1 SQVTM, CDR2 ANQGSEA. V gave up 6 bases and J gave up 5 bases; unmatched junction bases: 3. This CDR3 has 12 amino acids. The CDR3 sequence: CSVKTGNEKLFF. The CDR3 DNA sequence: TGCAGCGTAAAGACAGGGAATGAAAAACTGTTTTTT.

J is TRBJ1-1 and V is TRBV5-1, with D possibly matching TRBD1 (6 bases). This CDR3 spans 13 amino acids. V was shortened by 4 bases and J by 2 bases, with 9 bases between the two germline ends. Germline V gene sequence: CDR1 SGHRS, CDR2 YFSETQ. CDR3 region: CASSVDSNTEAFF. CDR3 DNA: TGCGCCAGCAGCGTGGACAGTAACACTGAAGCTTTCTTT.

This clonotype appeared a few times. V usage is TRBV4-3 and J usage is TRBJ2-7, with D possibly matching TRBD2 (6 bases). Trimming pared 2 bases from V and 2 bases from J, leaving 28 bases between. From germline, CDR1 is LGHNA and CDR2 YSLEER. The CDR3 has 20 residues. The DNA for the CDR3 is TGCGCCAGCAGCCAAAAGAACCTAGGGAGGTCGCCCACTGAAACCTACGAGCAGTACTTC. Residues: CASSQKNLGRSPTETYEQYF.

This clonotype has more than one count but fewer than ten. The chain is built from TRBV4-1 and TRBJ2-5, with D maybe TRBD2 (6 bases). V lost 1 base and J lost 1, with 28 bases in between. Germline V gene sequence: CDR1 MGHRA, CDR2 YSYEKL. The CDR3 is made up of 21 amino acids. The CDR3 reads CASSQGRVRDSLGSFQETQYF. Here the CDR3 DNA reads TGCGCCAGCAGCCAAGGTCGGGTCCGGGACTCCCTAGGTAGCTTCCAAGAGACCCAGTACTTC.